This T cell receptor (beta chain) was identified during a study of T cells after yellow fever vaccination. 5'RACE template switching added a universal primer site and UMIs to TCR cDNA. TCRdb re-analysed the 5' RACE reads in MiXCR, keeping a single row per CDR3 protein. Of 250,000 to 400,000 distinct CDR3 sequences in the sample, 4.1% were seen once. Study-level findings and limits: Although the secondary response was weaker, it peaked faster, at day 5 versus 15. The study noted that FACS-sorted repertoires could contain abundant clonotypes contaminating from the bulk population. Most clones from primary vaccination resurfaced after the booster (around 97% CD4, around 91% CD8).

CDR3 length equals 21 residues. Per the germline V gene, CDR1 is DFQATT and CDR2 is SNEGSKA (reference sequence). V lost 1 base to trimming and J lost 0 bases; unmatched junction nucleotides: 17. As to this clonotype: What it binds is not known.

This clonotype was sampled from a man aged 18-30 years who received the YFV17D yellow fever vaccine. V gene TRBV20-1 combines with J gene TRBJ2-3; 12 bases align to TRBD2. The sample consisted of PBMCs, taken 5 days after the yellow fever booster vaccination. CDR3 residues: CSARASSQLAGGSSSTDTQYF. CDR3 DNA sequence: TGCAGTGCTAGAGCCTCGAGCCAACTAGCGGGGGGTTCCTCTAGCACAGATACGCAGTATTTT.